The T cell receptor beta chain described here comes from a study of blood T cells in healthy people across ages. The CDR3 sequence is 16 residues long. The V and J ends lost 4 bases and 4 bases, in that order; junction bases with no gene match: 13. CDR1 DFQATT and CDR2 SNEGSKA come from the germline V gene (reference sequence). PCR was performed a second time for 7 to 11 cycles using a sample-barcoded 5' primer and a J-beta primer mix. TCRdb re-called the 5' RACE reads with MiXCR, one entry per CDR3 protein. The profile shows some 550,000 distinct CDR3 sequences, more than 45% of them singletons. This receptor was taken from a man older than 75 in good health. V is TRBV20-1 and J is TRBJ2-5; 9 bases align to TRBD2. The sequenced sample consisted of blood. Written as DNA, the CDR3 is TGCAGTGCTATTGGAGGTGCGGGAGGGCCGGGAGAGACCCAGTACTTC. It translates to CSAIGGAGGPGETQYF.